These T cell receptor beta chains were read from a single sample in a study of blood T cell repertoires in COVID-19. The repertoire was sequenced with immunoSEQ multiplex PCR; TCRdb's copy has only in-frame clones and lacks some. The sample contains fewer than 200,000 clones, 84% of which appear only once. The source material was PBMCs or T cells enriched from blood (not recorded which). Receptors originate from a man in his fifties who had recovered from COVID-19. The CDR3 runs from the conserved cysteine through the conserved F or W. A D gene is named only where the DNA matches it firmly. Some rows have no size entry. The others give once, few or many, or a class for an expanded clone.

size,V,D,J,CDR3,DNA
NA,TRBV7-9,TRBD1,TRBJ1-6,CASSPRQGTSPLHF,TGTGCCAGCAGCCCGCGACAGGGTACTTCACCCCTCCACTTT
few,TRBV7-2,NA,TRBJ1-1,CASSRGQAGNMNTEAFF,TGTGCCAGCAGCCGCGGGCAGGCAGGTAATATGAACACTGAAGCTTTCTTT
NA,TRBV7-6,NA,TRBJ2-7,CASSLGSQVVSSYEQYF,TGTGCCAGCAGCTTAGGATCACAGGTCGTTAGCTCCTACGAGCAGTACTTC
once,TRBV9,TRBD1,TRBJ1-2,CASSGGTGGPYGYTF,TGTGCCAGCAGCGGGGGGACAGGGGGCCCCTATGGCTACACCTTC
NA,TRBV5-6,NA,TRBJ1-2,CASSKAGRYYGYTF,TGTGCCAGCAGCAAGGCAGGGAGGTACTATGGCTACACCTTC
few,TRBV10-3,NA,TRBJ1-1,CAISDRGMNTEAFF,TGTGCCATCAGTGACAGGGGTATGAACACTGAAGCTTTCTTT
NA,TRBV7-2,TRBD1,TRBJ2-7,CASSISPGQGVEQYF,TGTGCCAGCAGCATAAGTCCGGGACAGGGTGTCGAGCAGTACTTC
NA,TRBV5-4,NA,TRBJ2-5,CASSEPHLEGQKTQYF,TGTGCCAGCAGCGAACCCCACCTAGAGGGCCAGAAGACCCAGTACTTC
few,TRBV19,TRBD1,TRBJ1-1,CASKDRGRWNTEAFF,TGTGCCTCCAAGGACAGGGGGCGATGGAACACTGAAGCTTTCTTT
NA,TRBV30,TRBD2,TRBJ2-4,CAWSVLAGAKNIQYF,TGTGCCTGGAGTGTACTAGCGGGGGCCAAAAACATTCAGTACTTC
few,TRBV30,NA,TRBJ1-2,CAWSGRFNYGYTF,TGTGCCTGGAGTGGGCGGTTTAACTATGGCTACACCTTC
NA,TRBV4-1,TRBD2,TRBJ2-1,CASSQGRGGANNEQFF,TGCGCCAGCAGCCAAGGTCGCGGGGGGGCCAACAATGAGCAGTTCTTC
once,TRBV27,NA,TRBJ1-1,CASSFSRSLGPGFF,TGTGCCAGCAGTTTTTCCAGGTCACTGGGGCCAGGTTTCTTT
NA,TRBV13,TRBD1,TRBJ1-1,CASSLRTGGTHTEAFF,TGTGCCAGCAGCCTACGGACAGGGGGCACTCACACTGAAGCTTTCTTT
NA,TRBV29-1,TRBD1,TRBJ2-3,CSVGQGMWTDTQYF,TGCAGCGTTGGACAGGGGATGTGGACAGATACGCAGTATTTT
NA,TRBV5-1,NA,TRBJ2-7,CASSLESGAYEQYF,TGCGCCAGCAGCTTGGAATCCGGGGCCTACGAGCAGTACTTC
NA,TRBV30,TRBD1,TRBJ2-1,CAWSPRTGAHNEQFF,TGTGCCTGGAGTCCTAGGACAGGTGCACACAATGAGCAGTTCTTC
NA,TRBV12-3/TRBV12-4,NA,TRBJ1-2,CASTLRGREGYTF,TGTGCCAGCACCCTGCGTGGCAGGGAAGGCTACACCTTC
few,TRBV9,TRBD2,TRBJ2-2,CASSGVRGGRAGELFF,TGTGCCAGCAGCGGTGTACGCGGGGGGCGGGCCGGGGAGCTGTTTTTT
NA,TRBV2,NA,TRBJ1-1,CASTYGVLRNTEAFF,TGTGCCAGCACCTACGGGGTTCTTCGGAACACTGAAGCTTTCTTT
NA,TRBV30,NA,TRBJ1-5,CAWSSQGIQPQHF,TGTGCCTGGAGTTCGCAGGGGATTCAGCCCCAGCATTTT
NA,TRBV10-3,TRBD2,TRBJ2-3,CAISESSGGTVGTQYF,TGTGCCATCAGTGAGTCCAGCGGGGGGACTGTGGGTACGCAGTATTTT
NA,TRBV5-3,NA,TRBJ2-2,CARSGARRPGELFF,TGTGCCAGAAGCGGGGCCAGAAGGCCCGGGGAGCTGTTTTTT
NA,TRBV27,TRBD2,TRBJ2-7,CASSLGGELSYEQYF,TGTGCCAGCAGTTTGGGGGGGGAACTCTCCTACGAGCAGTACTTC
NA,TRBV18,NA,TRBJ1-1,CASSPRGGGTEAFF,TGTGCCAGCTCACCACGGGGGGGCGGGACGGAAGCTTTCTTT
NA,TRBV11-2,TRBD1,TRBJ2-2,CASTQTGTANTGELFF,TGTGCCAGCACCCAGACCGGGACAGCGAACACCGGGGAGCTGTTTTTT
NA,TRBV4-2,NA,TRBJ1-6,CASSQDRESSYNSPLHF,TGTGCCAGCAGCCAAGATAGGGAGAGCTCCTATAATTCACCCCTCCACTTT